This record concerns one TCR beta chain sequence. The antigen is unknown. This sample is part of a study of CD8 T cells in Susac syndrome. An input of about 0.45 to 1 ug of RNA was subjected to reverse transcription using random hexamers. An immunoSEQ multiplex PCR amplified TCR beta CDR3 over 54 Vbeta and 13 Jbeta. Via MiXCR, TCRdb re-called the immunoSEQ multiplex PCR reads, giving one row per CDR3 protein. Here the sample spans a few hundred thousand distinct CDR3 sequences, approximately 85% being singletons. From blood CD8+ and CD4+ T cells, the TCR beta chain was sequenced. Negative isolation was used for CD8+ and CD4+ T cells and FACS enrichment for TEMRA cells. Germline V gene data show CDR1 as SEHNR and CDR2 as FQNEAQ (reference sequence). Deletions cut 8 bases from V and 3 bases from J, with 16 bases between. The CDR3 is 14 residues long. Study-wide results and limits: Acknowledgment was made by the study that its TCR sequencing and HLA analysis involved a relatively small number of individuals.

The J gene is TRBJ1-2, the V gene TRBV7-9; D ambiguous. This sequence was found in a human donor with multiple sclerosis. What was sequenced was CD8+ T cells from PBMCs. This CDR3 reads CASYGPTAYYGYTF. The CDR3 coding sequence is TGTGCCAGCTACGGCCCGACTGCGTACTATGGCTACACCTTC.